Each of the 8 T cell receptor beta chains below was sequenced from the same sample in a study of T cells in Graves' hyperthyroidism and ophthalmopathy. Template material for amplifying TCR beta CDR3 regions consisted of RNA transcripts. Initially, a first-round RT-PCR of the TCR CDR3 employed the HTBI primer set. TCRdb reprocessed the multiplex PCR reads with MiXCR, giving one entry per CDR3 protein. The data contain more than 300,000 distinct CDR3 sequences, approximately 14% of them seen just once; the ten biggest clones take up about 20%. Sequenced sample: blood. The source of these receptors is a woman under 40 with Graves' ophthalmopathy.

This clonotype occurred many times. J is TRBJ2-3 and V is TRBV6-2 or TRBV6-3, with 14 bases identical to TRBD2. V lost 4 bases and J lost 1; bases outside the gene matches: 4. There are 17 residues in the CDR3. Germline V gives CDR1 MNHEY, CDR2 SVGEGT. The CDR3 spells CASSSGLAGGGTDTQYF. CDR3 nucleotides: TGTGCCAGCAGTTCCGGACTAGCGGGGGGAGGCACAGATACGCAGTATTTT.

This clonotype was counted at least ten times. The CDR3 loop is CASPPERGGGLDTQYF. The DNA for the CDR3 is TGTGCCAGCCCCCCCGAGCGGGGGGGCGGTTTAGATACGCAGTATTTT. The V gene is TRBV28, the J gene TRBJ2-3; 10 positions match TRBD2. The CDR3 contains 16 residues. Trimming took 8 bases from V and 5 from J; bases not matched to a gene: 13. In germline, CDR1 is MDHEN, CDR2 SYDVKM.

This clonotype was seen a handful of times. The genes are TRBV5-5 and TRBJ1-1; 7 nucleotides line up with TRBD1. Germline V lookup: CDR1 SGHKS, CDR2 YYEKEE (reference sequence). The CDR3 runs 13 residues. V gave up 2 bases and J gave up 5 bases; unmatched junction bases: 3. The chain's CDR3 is CASSLRGLTEAFF. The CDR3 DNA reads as TGTGCCAGCAGCTTAAGGGGGCTTACTGAAGCTTTCTTT. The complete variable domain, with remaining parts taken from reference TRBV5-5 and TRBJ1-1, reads DAGVTQSPTHLIKTRGQQVTLRCSPISGHKSVSWYQQVLGQGPQFIFQYYEKEERGRGNFPDRFSARQFPNYSSELNVNALLLGDSALYLCASSLRGLTEAFFGQGTRLTVV.

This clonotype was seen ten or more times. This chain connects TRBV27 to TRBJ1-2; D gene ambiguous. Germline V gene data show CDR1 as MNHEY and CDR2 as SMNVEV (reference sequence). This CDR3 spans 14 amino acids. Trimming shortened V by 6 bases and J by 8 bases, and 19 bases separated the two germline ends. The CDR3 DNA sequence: TGTGCCAGCAGCAGAAATACCGGACCATTCGGCTACACCTTC. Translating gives CASSRNTGPFGYTF.

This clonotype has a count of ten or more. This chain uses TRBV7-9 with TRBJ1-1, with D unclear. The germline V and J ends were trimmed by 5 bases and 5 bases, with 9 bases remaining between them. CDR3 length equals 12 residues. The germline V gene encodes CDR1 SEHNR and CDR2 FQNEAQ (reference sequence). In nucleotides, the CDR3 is TGTGCCAGCAGCCGTGTCCCAACTGAAGCTTTCTTT. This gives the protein CASSRVPTEAFF.

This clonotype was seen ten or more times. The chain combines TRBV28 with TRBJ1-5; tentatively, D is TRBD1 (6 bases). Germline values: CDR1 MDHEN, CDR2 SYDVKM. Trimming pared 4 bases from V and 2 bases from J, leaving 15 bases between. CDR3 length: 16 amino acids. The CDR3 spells CASSSRQGSGNQPQHF. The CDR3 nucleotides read TGTGCCAGCAGTTCCCGTCAGGGGTCCGGCAATCAGCCCCAGCATTTT.

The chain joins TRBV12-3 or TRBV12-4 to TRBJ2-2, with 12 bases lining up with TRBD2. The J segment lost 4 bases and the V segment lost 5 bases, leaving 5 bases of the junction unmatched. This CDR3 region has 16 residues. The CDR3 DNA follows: TGTGCCAGCAGTCCTGGACTAGCGGGGCCCACCGGGGAGCTGTTTTTT. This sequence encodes CASSPGLAGPTGELFF.

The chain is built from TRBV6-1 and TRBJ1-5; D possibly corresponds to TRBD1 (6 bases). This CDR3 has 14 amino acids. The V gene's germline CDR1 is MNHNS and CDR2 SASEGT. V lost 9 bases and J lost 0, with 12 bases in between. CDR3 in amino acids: CASGRTVSNQPQHF. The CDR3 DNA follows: TGTGCCAGTGGGAGGACAGTTAGCAATCAGCCCCAGCATTTT.